This T cell receptor (beta chain) comes out of a study of T cell repertoires in aging, cancer and after chemotherapy. For the study at large: Over several months to years, re-sampled healthy donor repertoires clearly shared clones.

This clonotype has a handful of counts. The antigen is unknown. Rearranged V-D-J TRB sequences were amplified with a mixed TRB-A/B primer pool. TCRdb called the multiplex PCR reads again in MiXCR, with one record for every CDR3 protein. The sample holds 9,000 to 9,500 distinct CDR3 sequences, about 34% seen once. The CDR3 totals 14 residues. Germline CDR1 is KGHSH and CDR2 is LQKENI. Trimming left V 3 bases short and J 2 bases short, with 5 bases between. Peripheral blood genomic DNA, not sorted cells or RNA, was the template. Study-level points and caveats: Age-matched healthy donors had significantly more diverse, less clonal blood TCR repertoires than untreated cancer patients.

The V gene is TRBV18, the J gene TRBJ1-6; D ambiguous. This receptor was obtained from a human donor in good health. Sequencing was carried out using blood. The CDR3 region is CASSPKAYNSPLHF. CDR3 in DNA: TGTGCCAGCTCACCTAAGGCCTATAATTCACCCCTCCACTTT.